One and the same sample provided the 30 T cell receptor beta chains below, sequenced in a study of T cell changes during pregnancy in multiple sclerosis. Profiling relied on immunoSEQ multiplex PCR, and the TCRdb table lists in-frame clones only, not all of them. The table lists some 43,000 clones, roughly 93% of them singletons. This specimen was CD8+ T cells from peripheral blood mononuclear cells, taken in the third trimester of pregnancy. These receptors were collected from a female donor with multiple sclerosis, enrolled in a pregnancy study.

The chain couples TRBV29-1 to TRBJ1-2; 7 bases line up with TRBD1. Germline lookup yields CDR1 SQVTM and CDR2 ANQGSEA. The length of the CDR3 is 13 residues. V shed 3 bases and J 4 bases; nucleotides not matched to a gene: 5. The CDR3 DNA sequence: TGCAGCGTTGATATAGGGGGCCGCTATGGCTACACCTTC. It is translated as CSVDIGGRYGYTF.

This clone is a singleton in its sample. The chain is built from TRBV28 and TRBJ2-7, with 7 bases aligning to TRBD2. Germline trimming cut 1 base from V and 0 bases from J; bases unmatched to any gene: 6. Per germline, CDR1 MDHEN and CDR2 SYDVKM. This CDR3 region has 16 residues. CDR3 region: CASSLSPREVSYEQYF. CDR3 nucleotide sequence: TGTGCCAGCAGTTTATCCCCACGGGAGGTCTCCTACGAGCAGTACTTC.

This chain uses TRBV11-2 with TRBJ1-1; D not resolved. The CDR3 contains 15 residues. Germline V gene sequence: CDR1 SGHAT, CDR2 FQNNGV. V was shortened by 1 base and J by 3 bases, with 12 bases between the two germline ends. DNA for the CDR3: TGTGCCAGCAGCTTAGCAGGCAATATGGACACTGAAGCTTTCTTT. Residues: CASSLAGNMDTEAFF.

The rearrangement uses TRBV15 and TRBJ2-7; 13 bases fit TRBD2. Germline loops: CDR1 LNHNV, CDR2 YYDKDF (reference sequence). Losses at the gene ends were 3 bases for V and 7 bases for J; bases not matched to a gene: 6. The CDR3 extends over 15 amino acids. CDR3 coding DNA: TGTGCCACCAGCAGCCCTACGGGACTAGCGGGAGAGCAGTACTTC. This encodes CATSSPTGLAGEQYF. Full variable domain (remainder filled in from reference TRBV15 and TRBJ2-7): DAMVIQNPRYQVTQFGKPVTLSCSQTLNHNVMYWYQQKSSQAPKLLFHYYDKDFNNEADTPDNFQSRRPNTSFCFLDIRSPGLGDTAMYLCATSSPTGLAGEQYFGPGTRLTVT.

The chain recombines TRBV28 with TRBJ1-1, with D maybe TRBD1 (6 bases). Trimming took off 6 bases at V and 0 bases at J, with 23 bases between the two ends. The CDR3 is 18 residues long. The V gene's germline CDR1 is MDHEN and CDR2 SYDVKM. The CDR3 nucleotides read TGTGCCAGCAGCCCTGACCCACTTACCGGACAGATGAACACTGAAGCTTTCTTT. The encoded protein is CASSPDPLTGQMNTEAFF.

The V and J genes are TRBV6-5 and TRBJ2-7; 11 bases match TRBD2. V trimming: 4 bases; J trimming: 2 bases; junction bases outside the gene matches: 1. The germline gives CDR1 MNHEY, CDR2 SVGAGI. The CDR3 has 14 amino acids. The CDR3 DNA reads as TGTGCCAGCAGTTCGGGACTAGCGGCCTACGAGCAGTACTTC. Translated, it gives CASSSGLAAYEQYF.

This clone is medium-sized within its sample. The chain uses TRBV29-1 and TRBJ1-1; 9 bases agree with TRBD1. Trimming at V came to 0 bases and at J to 3 bases, leaving 8 bases not matched to a gene. The CDR3 extends over 16 amino acids. Germline V gene sequence: CDR1 SQVTM, CDR2 ANQGSEA. CDR3 DNA sequence: TGCAGCGTTGAAGATCTACAGGGGGCGGTGGACACTGAAGCTTTCTTT. Its protein product is CSVEDLQGAVDTEAFF. Full variable domain (remainder filled in from reference TRBV29-1 and TRBJ1-1): SAVISQKPSRDICQRGTSLTIQCQVDSQVTMMFWYRQQPGQSLTLIATANQGSEATYESGFVIDKFPISRPNLTFSTLTVSNMSPEDSSIYLCSVEDLQGAVDTEAFFGQGTRLTVV.

V and J are TRBV21-1 and TRBJ2-1; the table's D call of TRBD2 was not tested on the DNA. TRBV21-1 is shown as a pseudogene. The CDR3 spans 11 residues. The chain's CDR3 is CASKFNNEQFF. The DNA of the CDR3 is TGTGCCAGCAAATTTAACAATGAGCAGTTCTTC.

The chain recombines TRBV25-1 with TRBJ2-1; perhaps TRBD2 as D (6 bases). The CDR3 contains 14 residues. Germline lookup yields CDR1 MGHDK and CDR2 SYGVNS. V shed 6 bases and J shed 3 bases, with 12 bases lying between them. The CDR3 DNA follows: TGTGCCAGCAGGGGAGGTGGGAGCTACAATGAGCAGTTCTTC. This gives the protein CASRGGGSYNEQFF.

V and J are TRBV27 and TRBJ2-1; tentative D call: TRBD1 (6 bases). The CDR3 covers 16 residues. The germline gives CDR1 MNHEY, CDR2 SMNVEV (reference sequence). V dropped 1 base and J dropped 3 bases, with 13 bases sitting between them. The CDR3 sequence is CASSLYGQGIYNEQFF. In nucleotides, the CDR3 is TGTGCCAGCAGTTTATACGGTCAGGGGATCTACAATGAGCAGTTCTTC.

This rearrangement joins TRBV14 to TRBJ2-1; D remains ambiguous. This CDR3 has 15 amino acids. Trimming pared 4 bases from V and 9 bases from J, leaving 19 bases between. Germline lookup yields CDR1 SGHDN and CDR2 FVKESK. For the CDR3, the DNA is TGTGCCAGCAGCCCCTCCGGTACACTATATCGTGAGCAGTTCTTC. This translates into CASSPSGTLYREQFF.

V and J are TRBV18 and TRBJ2-5; no definite D call. The germline V gene has CDR1 KGHSH and CDR2 LQKENI. V lost 0 bases and J 3 bases, leaving 8 bases between the germline ends. This CDR3 has 14 amino acids. CDR3 amino acids: CASSPPVSEETQYF. The CDR3 DNA follows: TGTGCCAGCTCACCACCTGTCAGCGAAGAGACCCAGTACTTC. Looking up the rest from reference TRBV18 and TRBJ2-5 gives the full variable domain: NAGVMQNPRHLVRRRGQEARLRCSPMKGHSHVYWYRQLPEEGLKFMVYLQKENIIDESGMPKERFSAEFPKEGPSILRIQQVVRGDSAAYFCASSPPVSEETQYFGPGTRLLVL.

The chain uses TRBV5-4 and TRBJ2-7; 11 nucleotides align to TRBD1. In germline, CDR1 is SGHNT, CDR2 YYREEE (reference sequence). The CDR3 has 15 amino acids. V dropped 4 bases and J dropped 4; count of bases not matched to a gene: 7. In DNA, the CDR3 is TGTGCCAGCAGCATGTCGGACAGGGGGCAATACGAGCAGTACTTC. It translates to CASSMSDRGQYEQYF.

The rearrangement uses TRBV5-8 and TRBJ2-2, with D possibly being TRBD1 (6 bases). The length of the CDR3 is 16 residues. CDR1 and CDR2 from the germline V gene are SGHTS and YDEGEE. The ends were cut back, 8 bases at V and 2 bases at J, with 19 bases in the middle. CDR3 sequence (DNA): TGTGCCAGTAGACAGGTACTCGACACAAACACCGGGGAGCTGTTTTTT. Encoded protein: CASRQVLDTNTGELFF.

The chain recombines TRBV10-3 with TRBJ1-1; TRBD1 is a possible D gene (5 bases). CDR1 and CDR2 (germline): ENHRY, SYGVKD. The CDR3 spans 12 residues. Between the trimmed V and J ends, which lost 0 bases and 7 bases, there was a span of 6 bases. The CDR3 is CAISESDNEAFF. CDR3 coding DNA: TGTGCCATCAGTGAGTCGGACAATGAAGCTTTCTTT.

V gene TRBV21-1 combines with J gene TRBJ2-2; the D call TRBD1 from the table was never checked on the DNA. TRBV21-1 constitutes a pseudogene. The CDR3 has 18 residues. The CDR3 nucleotides read TGTGCCAGCAGCAAAGTCCAAACAGGGTGGGAGAACACCGGGGAGCTGTTTTTT. It translates to CASSKVQTGWENTGELFF.

Only one count was recorded for this clone. This rearrangement joins TRBV28 to TRBJ1-5; the match to TRBD1 covers 7 bases. J gave up 5 bases and V 3 bases, and 7 bases lay outside the gene matches. The CDR3 runs to 15 residues. Germline-derived CDR1 and CDR2 are MDHEN and SYDVKM. The CDR3 DNA reads as TGTGCCAGCAGTTTTAGAGGGGGCCGGGATCAGCCCCAGCATTTT. Protein sequence: CASSFRGGRDQPQHF.

The chain is built from TRBV5-6 and TRBJ2-7; 8 bases are a match to TRBD2. Germline V gene data show CDR1 as SGHDT and CDR2 as YYEEEE. V dropped 0 bases and J dropped 0; count of bases not matched to a gene: 2. The CDR3 covers 15 residues. CDR3 in amino acids: CASSLGGGSSYEQYF. DNA for the CDR3: TGTGCCAGCAGCTTGGGCGGGGGGAGCTCCTACGAGCAGTACTTC.

The CDR3 DNA reads as TGTGCCAGCAGTTCCGAGGACAGGCCCACAGATACGCAGTATTTT. This gives the protein CASSSEDRPTDTQYF. V and J are TRBV6-5 and TRBJ2-3, with 7 bases matching TRBD1. CDR1 and CDR2 from the germline V gene are MNHEY and SVGAGI. J gave up 2 bases and V 4 bases, and 6 bases lay outside the gene matches. The CDR3 totals 15 residues.

The table lists this clone with a count of one. This chain uses TRBV11-2 with TRBJ2-1; the match to TRBD2 covers 10 bases. The CDR3 sequence is 14 residues long. Looked up from germline, CDR1 is SGHAT and CDR2 is FQNNGV. Trimming cost V 5 bases and J 6 bases; bases outside gene matches: 4. The CDR3 sequence is CASSPLAGANEQFF. The CDR3 DNA follows: TGTGCCAGCAGCCCCCTAGCGGGAGCCAATGAGCAGTTCTTC.

The sample holds one count of this clone. CDR3: CASVESGGMSTDTQYF. The CDR3 region has the DNA TGTGCCAGCGTGGAGTCTGGCGGGATGAGCACAGATACGCAGTATTTT. The rearrangement links TRBV7-8 to TRBJ2-3, with D perhaps TRBD2 (6 bases). The CDR3 consists of 16 residues. Trimming cost V 8 bases and J 0 bases, with 18 bases left between them. CDR1 and CDR2 (germline): SGHVS, FQNEAQ.

V and J are TRBV4-3 and TRBJ1-3; 8 bases align to TRBD1. Germline CDR1 reads LGHNA; CDR2 reads YSLEER. Unmatched junction bases numbered 19, after V lost 2 bases and J lost 4 bases. This CDR3 is 20 amino acids long. CDR3 protein: CASSQYGTGEWISEGNTIYF. In nucleotides, the CDR3 is TGCGCCAGCAGCCAATACGGGACAGGCGAATGGATAAGTGAAGGAAACACCATATATTTT.

The chain employs TRBV9 and TRBJ1-2; TRBD1 matches 8 bases. This CDR3 is 15 amino acids long. V dropped 3 bases and J dropped 3; count of bases not matched to a gene: 7. Germline CDR1 is SGDLS and CDR2 is YYNGEE. The CDR3 DNA reads as TGTGCCAGCAGCGCGCCCGGACAGGGATACTATGGCTACACCTTC. Protein product: CASSAPGQGYYGYTF.

V and J are TRBV18 and TRBJ2-1; 9 bases line up with TRBD2. Germline CDR1 reads KGHSH; CDR2 reads LQKENI. The CDR3 is 17 amino acids. V trimming: 2 bases; J trimming: 5 bases; junction bases outside the gene matches: 10. CDR3 protein: CASSPSLLASGDNEQFF. Written as DNA, the CDR3 is TGTGCCAGCTCACCAAGTCTGCTGGCTAGCGGGGACAATGAGCAGTTCTTC.

The chain joins TRBV5-1 to TRBJ1-2; weak D call: TRBD1 (5 bases). With 4 bases removed from V and 8 bases from J, the gap between germline ends came to 15 bases. Germline loops: CDR1 SGHRS, CDR2 YFSETQ. The CDR3 spans 13 residues. CDR3 loop: CASSVEVRVGYTF. CDR3 nucleotides: TGCGCCAGCAGCGTGGAAGTCAGGGTCGGCTACACCTTC.

The chain employs TRBV4-3 and TRBJ2-4; TRBD2 matches 10 bases. V lost 2 bases and J lost 2; bases outside the gene matches: 3. The germline V gene encodes CDR1 LGHNA and CDR2 YSLEER. This CDR3 has 16 residues. DNA for the CDR3: TGCGCCAGCAGCCAAACACTAGCGGGGACCAAAAACATTCAGTACTTC. Its protein is CASSQTLAGTKNIQYF.

J is TRBJ2-1 and V is TRBV7-8; 16 nucleotides match TRBD2. Germline CDR1 SGHVS, CDR2 FQNEAQ. The CDR3 is 18 residues long. Germline trimming cut 4 bases from V and 5 bases from J; bases unmatched to any gene: 8. The DNA for the CDR3 is TGTGCCAGCAGCTCGGGACTAGCGGGAGGGCCGAGCGACAATGAGCAGTTCTTC. Translating gives CASSSGLAGGPSDNEQFF.

This sequence joins TRBV14 and TRBJ2-1; 11 nucleotides agree with TRBD2. The CDR3 extends over 22 amino acids. Losses at the gene ends were 0 bases for V and 0 bases for J; bases not matched to a gene: 16. Germline V lookup: CDR1 SGHDN, CDR2 FVKESK. The CDR3 reads CASSQDGQRGTSGLSSYNEQFF. The CDR3 DNA sequence: TGTGCCAGCAGCCAAGACGGACAGCGCGGGACTAGCGGATTGAGCTCCTACAATGAGCAGTTCTTC. The full variable domain, its missing parts supplied by reference TRBV14 and TRBJ2-1, is EAGVTQFPSHSVIEKGQTVTLRCDPISGHDNLYWYRRVMGKEIKFLLHFVKESKQDESGMPNNRFLAERTGGTYSTLKVQPAELEDSGVYFCASSQDGQRGTSGLSSYNEQFFGPGTRLTVL.

In this sample, this clone turned up once. The chain joins TRBV27 to TRBJ1-5, with D unresolved. Trimming removed 4 bases at V and 5 bases at J, with 12 bases between. Germline V CDR1 and CDR2: MNHEY, SMNVEV (reference sequence). CDR3 length: 14 residues. The CDR3 nucleotides are TGTGCCAGCAGTTCTCGGGGAGGGCATCAGCCCCAGCATTTT. It encodes CASSSRGGHQPQHF.

This clone appeared a single time. This chain joins TRBV28 and TRBJ2-1, with 7 bases fitting TRBD1. Losses at the gene ends were 4 bases for V and 1 base for J; bases not matched to a gene: 1. This CDR3 contains 14 residues. Germline V lookup: CDR1 MDHEN, CDR2 SYDVKM. In nucleotides, the CDR3 is TGTGCCAGCAGTTGGGACAGTTCCTACAATGAGCAGTTCTTC. Its protein is CASSWDSSYNEQFF.